The TCR beta chain described here comes from a study of cytomegalovirus exposure and HLA in healthy donors. Study at large: Assignment to the Caucasian-associated ancestry cluster applied to roughly 80% of the roughly 420 genotyped donors.

The PCR employed 60 Vbeta primers together with 13 Jbeta primers. Profiling relied on immunoSEQ multiplex PCR, and the TCRdb table lists in-frame clones only, not all of them. The data show some 130,000 clones, around three quarters seen once. General study findings and limits: Upon later analysis, HLA-associated TCR beta chains proved more clonally expanded than other, equally common chains. On later analysis, the bulk of CMV-associated TCR beta chains appeared to be HLA-restricted. The productive fraction for most TCR beta V segments was about 90% or about 30% in an earlier analysis.

Points on this clone: The antigen remains unidentified.

V was clipped by 10 bases and J by 1 base, with 22 bases between them. The CDR3 totals 16 residues. The germline gives CDR1 ENHRY, CDR2 SYGVKD. The sample taken for sequencing was PBMCs. The V gene is TRBV10-3, the J gene TRBJ1-1; D is possibly TRBD1 (6 bases). This sequence originates from a man between 40 and 49 years old in good health and CMV-seropositive. The CDR3 spells CASISAKGVSNTEAFF. The CDR3 DNA reads as TGTGCCAGCATTTCGGCGAAGGGGGTCTCGAACACTGAAGCTTTCTTT.